A selection of T cell receptor beta chains follows, all from one sample in a study of T cell responses to AZD1222 COVID-19 vaccine. Clones were sequenced by immunoSEQ multiplex PCR, and TCRdb holds only the in-frame ones, with some missing. The sample holds 100,000 to 130,000 clones, 92% seen once. The sample was peripheral blood, taken 28 days after the second AZD1222 dose. The receptor source for this set is an adult who received the AZD1222 COVID-19 vaccine. Both conserved end residues are part of each CDR3. Fields, in order: D gene, V gene, J gene, CDR3 DNA, CDR3 protein. A D gene is named only where the DNA matches it firmly.

>TRBD1|TRBV27|TRBJ1-1
TGTGCCAGCAGTTCCGGGACAGGGATAAAGTCCGCTGAAGCTTTCTTT
CASSSGTGIKSAEAFF
>TRBD1|TRBV4-1|TRBJ1-2
TGCGCCAGCAGCCAACCCCTGACAGGGCAAGGAGGCTACACCTTC
CASSQPLTGQGGYTF
>-|TRBV5-1|TRBJ2-5
TGCGCCAGCAGCGTTGGGGTTTCTCAAGAGACCCAGTACTTC
CASSVGVSQETQYF
>TRBD2|TRBV5-1|TRBJ2-3
TGCGCCAGCAGCTTGTTGTTAGCGGGGAACACAGATACGCAGTATTTT
CASSLLLAGNTDTQYF
>-|TRBV5-1|TRBJ2-3
TGCGCCAGCAGCTTGGTAGGGTTGAGCACAGATACGCAGTATTTT
CASSLVGLSTDTQYF
>-|TRBV12-5|TRBJ1-5
TGTGCTAGTGGTTTAAACCCCCCCTCGGACGAAATACACACTCACCCCCAGCATTTT
CASGLNPPSDEIHTHPQHF
>-|TRBV4-1|TRBJ1-2
TGCGCCAGCAGCCAATCTAGTGGCTACACCTTC
CASSQSSGYTF
>TRBD2|TRBV4-2|TRBJ2-7
TGTGCCAGCAGCCAAGAGACAGCGGGAGCCCACGAGCAGTACTTC
CASSQETAGAHEQYF
>-|TRBV9|TRBJ2-1
TGTGCCAGCAGCGTAGTAGGAGTTTGGTGGAAAAACTCCTACAATGAGCAGTTCTTC
CASSVVGVWWKNSYNEQFF
>-|TRBV5-5|TRBJ2-5
TGTGCCAGCAGCTTGCGCCGGCAGGGGTTGACCCAGTACTTC
CASSLRRQGLTQYF
>-|TRBV6-1|TRBJ1-5
TGTGCCAGCAGTGTAAGAGGGGCAGGGATTGGCAATCAGCCCCAGCATTTT
CASSVRGAGIGNQPQHF
>-|TRBV19|TRBJ1-5
TGTGCCAGCAGCCAGGATAGCAATCAGCCCCAGCATTTT
CASSQDSNQPQHF
>-|TRBV24-1|TRBJ1-2
TGTGCCACCAGTGATGGGCTGCGCGGCTACACCTTC
CATSDGLRGYTF